The 14 T cell receptor beta chains below all came from one sample that was sequenced in a study of regulatory T cells in long-lasting Graves disease (dated by TCRdb to 2020 to 2022). The time point label corresponds to: newly diagnosed GD, antithyroid drugs for less than 3 months. For both TCR sequencing and RNA sequencing, RNA was extracted from PBMCs using TRIzol. To prepare the library, multiplex PCR was applied. TCRdb shows the sequencer as Illumina HiSeq 4000. iRepertoire HTBI primers and Arm-PCR amplification of CDR3 regions were used to construct TCR beta libraries. TCRdb reworked the public reads: Q25 trimming with fastp, MiXCR clone assembly, productive beta chains retained. When rows share a CDR3 protein, they turn into one entry using the most common DNA and genes. The sample data list almost 450,000 distinct CDR3 sequences, and about a sixth of these were observed just once. The ten most abundant clones make up around 10% of the sample.

These data are also associated with another study on T cells in Graves' hyperthyroidism and ophthalmopathy.

Sequences were derived from peripheral blood mononuclear cells (PBMCs), sampled at new diagnosis, from a patient treated with antithyroid drugs. The origin of the receptors is a woman in her 30s with Graves disease. Donor details come from another sample of the same person, matched by shared clones.

This clonotype was seen many times. The CDR3 spells CASIPRGATNEKLFF. The CDR3 DNA reads TGTGCCAGCATTCCGAGGGGGGCAACTAATGAAAAACTGTTTTTT. The V and J genes are TRBV28 and TRBJ1-4; D perhaps matches TRBD1 (6 bases). Per germline, CDR1 MDHEN and CDR2 SYDVKM. The CDR3 contains 15 residues. V shed 7 bases and J shed 0 bases, with 12 bases lying between them.

Worth noting for this clonotype: The CDR3 ends on some other residue instead of the conserved phenylalanine or tryptophan, so this is likely a read error. The DNA is omitted, as the CDR3 cannot be located on it reliably, and the CDR3 follows TCRdb's listing. The V call is TRBV5-1, the J call TRBJ2-7; the D call TRBD1 from the table was never checked on the DNA. The CDR3 region is 15 residues in length, termini included. Germline-derived CDR1 and CDR2 are SGHRS and YFSETQ. The CDR3: CASSRQGGAGDERYS.

In its sample, this clonotype was seen many times. V usage is TRBV28 and J usage is TRBJ2-7; D may correspond to TRBD1 or TRBD2 (5 bases each). CDR1 and CDR2 from the germline V gene are MDHEN and SYDVKM. V was clipped by 1 base and J by 5 bases, with 9 bases between them. The CDR3 length is 13 residues. In DNA form, the CDR3 reads TGTGCCAGCAGTTTATTGGGGGTTGACGAGCAGTACTTC. This sequence encodes CASSLLGVDEQYF.

This clonotype was found many times. The V and J genes are TRBV12-3 or TRBV12-4 and TRBJ1-1, with D unresolved. Deletions cut 3 bases from V and 7 bases from J, with 12 bases between. The CDR3 runs to 13 residues. For the CDR3, the DNA is TGTGCCAGCAGTTTTGTAAAAGGTAGTGAAGCTTTCTTT. Translated: CASSFVKGSEAFF.

V and J are TRBV28 and TRBJ1-6; D ambiguous. Germline values: CDR1 MDHEN, CDR2 SYDVKM. V was shortened by 6 bases and J by 8 bases, with 14 bases between the two germline ends. CDR3 size: 14 residues. The CDR3 DNA sequence: TGTGCCAGCAGCACACACAAGAGGCATTCACCCCTCCACTTT. Translation gives CASSTHKRHSPLHF.

This clonotype was observed a few times. This chain connects TRBV9 to TRBJ2-3; unclear D gene. Trimming shortened V by 4 bases and J by 3 bases, and 15 bases separated the two germline ends. The CDR3 runs to 15 residues. Germline loops: CDR1 SGDLS, CDR2 YYNGEE. The CDR3 DNA reads as TGTGCCAGCAGCCCTCTGAGAATGGGGACAGATACGCAGTATTTT. Protein sequence: CASSPLRMGTDTQYF. The whole variable domain, filled in from reference TRBV9 and TRBJ2-3, reads DSGVTQTPKHLITATGQRVTLRCSPRSGDLSVYWYQQSLDQGLQFLIQYYNGEERAKGNILERFSAQQFPDLHSELNLSSLELGDSALYFCASSPLRMGTDTQYFGPGTRLTVL.

This clonotype was recorded a few times. The CDR3 bases are TGTGCCAGCAGCGCCCGGAGGGACAGGGTGTCTGGAAACACCATATATTTT. Translated, it gives CASSARRDRVSGNTIYF. This sequence joins TRBV11-2 and TRBJ1-3; 9 bases map to TRBD1. The germline CDR1 and CDR2 sequences are SGHAT and FQNNGV. V shed 5 bases and J 1 base; nucleotides not matched to a gene: 9. CDR3 length equals 17 residues.

In its sample, this clonotype was seen many times. V is TRBV6-5 and J is TRBJ2-3, with D possibly being TRBD2 (5 bases). The germline V gene has CDR1 MNHEY and CDR2 SVGAGI. The CDR3 runs 15 residues. V was cut by 0 bases and J by 2 bases, with 9 bases left in between. CDR3 loop: CASSYSEEATDTQYF. The CDR3 DNA follows: TGTGCCAGCAGTTACTCGGAGGAAGCCACAGATACGCAGTATTTT.

This clonotype was seen repeatedly, ten times or more. The chain carries TRBV5-1 and TRBJ2-1; TRBD2 agrees at 14 bases. The CDR3 has 17 amino acids. Germline assignment: CDR1 SGHRS and CDR2 YFSETQ. V lost 3 bases to trimming and J lost 4 bases; unmatched junction nucleotides: 6. This chain's CDR3 is CASSSGLAGVYYNEQFF. In DNA form, the CDR3 reads TGCGCCAGCAGCTCGGGACTAGCGGGAGTGTATTACAATGAGCAGTTCTTC.

This clonotype was seen at least ten times. V and J are TRBV29-1 and TRBJ2-5; a possible D gene is TRBD1 (5 bases). Trimming pared 4 bases from V and 5 bases from J, leaving 14 bases between. The CDR3 contains 13 residues. Looked up from germline, CDR1 is SQVTM and CDR2 is ANQGSEA. CDR3 in amino acids: CSVVGRVRETQYF. CDR3 in DNA: TGCAGCGTTGTCGGCAGGGTCAGGGAGACCCAGTACTTC.

This clonotype occurred a few times. V and J are TRBV5-1 and TRBJ1-1, with a tentative D call TRBD1 (5 bases). The CDR3 has 15 amino acids. Germline V CDR1 and CDR2: SGHRS, YFSETQ. V was shortened by 0 bases and J by 4 bases, with 13 bases between the two germline ends. The CDR3 DNA follows: TGCGCCAGCAGCTTGGAAAGGCCGGGGCCCACTGAAGCTTTCTTT. Its translation: CASSLERPGPTEAFF.

This clonotype was found a few times. The rearrangement uses TRBV24-1 and TRBJ2-3, with D perhaps assigned TRBD1 or TRBD2 (5 bases each). V lost 8 bases and J 4 bases, leaving 15 bases between the germline ends. The germline V gene has CDR1 KGHDR and CDR2 SFDVKD. The length of the CDR3 is 14 residues. CDR3 in DNA: TGTGCCACCACCGGAACAGAGGGGTCAGATACGCAGTATTTT. Protein: CATTGTEGSDTQYF.

The V gene is TRBV6-1, the J gene TRBJ2-1; tentative D call: TRBD1 (5 bases). The germline gives CDR1 MNHNS, CDR2 SASEGT. The CDR3 is 11 amino acids. The V gene lost 6 bases and the J gene lost 11 bases, with 11 bases spanning the gap. The CDR3 region is CASSQGAKQFF. CDR3 nucleotide sequence: TGTGCCAGCAGCCAAGGGGCAAAGCAGTTCTTC.

Remarks on this clonotype: A much larger clone is a single base away; this may be a read error. The gene calls are TRBV5-1 and TRBJ2-2, with a possible D match to TRBD1 (6 bases). The CDR3 sequence is 13 residues long. The germline gives CDR1 SGHRS, CDR2 YFSETQ. In DNA form, the CDR3 reads TGCGCCAGCAGCCCGGGACAAGCCGGGGAGCCGTTTTTT. Translating gives CASSPGQAGEPFF.